Listed below are T cell receptor beta chains from one sample, sequenced in a study of cytomegalovirus exposure and HLA in healthy donors. Profiled with immunoSEQ multiplex PCR; TCRdb holds only in-frame clones, not every one. The data contain around 150,000 clones, around 76% of them seen just once; the ten biggest clones take up less than 8.5%. Sample: PBMCs. The receptors were sampled from a man in his forties or fifties in good health and CMV-seropositive. The CDR3 runs from the conserved cysteine through the conserved F or W. D genes are given only for firm matches. The size entry is marked missing in some rows and otherwise reads once, few, many or a size class.

TRBV19,-,20,TRBJ1-6,-,CASSPFVTRRTSSYNSPLHF,TGTGCCAGTAGTCCATTTGTGACAAGGCGAACGAGCTCCTATAATTCACCCCTCCACTTT
TRBV19,-,13,TRBJ1-2,-,CASSMRQNYGYTF,TGTGCCAGTAGTATGCGACAGAACTATGGCTACACCTTC
TRBV6-1,few,14,TRBJ2-1,-,CASSETRSSNEQFF,TGTGCCAGCAGTGAAACCCGAAGTAGTAATGAGCAGTTCTTC
TRBV10-3,-,14,TRBJ2-5,TRBD1,CAISAAGGKETQYF,TGTGCCATCAGTGCCGCAGGGGGCAAAGAGACCCAGTACTTC
TRBV7-9,-,11,TRBJ2-7,-,CASSLSTEQYF,TGTGCCAGCAGCTTATCGACTGAGCAGTACTTC
TRBV11-2,-,16,TRBJ2-5,TRBD2,CASTLRGGTMGETQYF,TGTGCCAGCACCCTTCGGGGGGGGACTATGGGTGAGACCCAGTACTTC
TRBV10-2,few,14,TRBJ2-5,-,CASSAQGRRETQYF,TGCGCCAGCAGTGCCCAGGGGCGCCGGGAGACCCAGTACTTC
TRBV9,-,17,TRBJ2-1,-,CASSQFVRGSSYNEQFF,TGTGCCAGCAGCCAATTTGTTCGCGGAAGCTCCTACAATGAGCAGTTCTTC
TRBV10-3,-,18,TRBJ1-1,TRBD1,CAISESSGQGAPRTEAFF,TGTGCCATCAGTGAGTCATCGGGACAGGGGGCGCCGAGGACTGAAGCTTTCTTT
TRBV7-2,-,15,TRBJ2-6,TRBD1,CASSSQGAGANVLTF,TGTGCCAGCAGCTCACAGGGGGCTGGGGCCAACGTCCTGACTTTC
TRBV5-1,-,13,TRBJ1-2,-,CASSNTGNDGYTF,TGCGCCAGCAGCAATACAGGGAACGATGGCTACACCTTC
TRBV6-5,-,13,TRBJ1-1,-,CASSSTGDPEAFF,TGTGCCAGCAGTTCGACAGGAGACCCTGAAGCTTTCTTT
TRBV9,-,16,TRBJ2-3,TRBD1,CASSRGDRGSTDTQYF,TGTGCCAGCAGCAGAGGGGACAGGGGAAGCACAGATACGCAGTATTTT